This paragraph covers one TCR beta chain sequence. The germline gene is not matched at one end of the junction; a read error may be the cause. The data belong to a study of blood T cell repertoires in COVID-19. Study in general: Italy, Spain and the United States were the sources of the convalescent and acute COVID-19 samples. Nucleic acid was either cDNA or gDNA, and it came from T cells, B-cell-depleted T cells, or PBMCs.

Enrolment of Seattle patients took place during active infection, and they were followed longitudinally. Original analysis: Amplification of reference gene primers was used by the study to estimate nucleated cell counts. TCRdb's table, derived via immunoSEQ multiplex PCR, lists solely in-frame clones and lacks some. The DNA was the basis for D and trimming; V, J and clone size are from that table. This table has approximately 350,000 clones, about 88% appearing once. The origin of this receptor is a woman aged 55-69 years with COVID-19, enrolled during active disease. The material sequenced was peripheral blood.

The CDR3 DNA reads TGTGCCAGCAGTGACAGGGCTAGCACAGATACACAGTATTTT. Translating gives CASSDRASTDTQYF. This chain uses TRBV6-4 with TRBJ2-3, with D possibly matching TRBD2 (5 bases). Germline CDR1 MRHNA, CDR2 SNTAGT. This CDR3 region has 14 residues.